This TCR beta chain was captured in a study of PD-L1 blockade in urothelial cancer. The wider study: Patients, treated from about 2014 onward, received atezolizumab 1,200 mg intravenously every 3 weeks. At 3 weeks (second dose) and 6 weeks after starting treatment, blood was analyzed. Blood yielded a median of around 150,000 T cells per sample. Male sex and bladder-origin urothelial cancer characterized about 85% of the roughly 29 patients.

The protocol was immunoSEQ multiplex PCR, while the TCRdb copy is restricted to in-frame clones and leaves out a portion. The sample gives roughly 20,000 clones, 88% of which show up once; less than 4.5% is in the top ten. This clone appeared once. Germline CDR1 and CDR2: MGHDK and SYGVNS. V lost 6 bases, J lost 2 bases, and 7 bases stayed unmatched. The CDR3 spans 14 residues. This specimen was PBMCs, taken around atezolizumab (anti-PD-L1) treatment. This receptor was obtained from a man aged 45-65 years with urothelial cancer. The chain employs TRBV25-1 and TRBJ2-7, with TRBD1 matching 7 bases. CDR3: CASSKQGNTYEQYF. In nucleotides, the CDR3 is TGTGCCAGCAGCAAACAGGGGAATACCTACGAGCAGTACTTC.